Sequencing of this TCR beta chain was carried out in a study of cytomegalovirus exposure and HLA in healthy donors. PCR was performed using 60 Vbeta and 13 Jbeta primers. Only in-frame clones appear in the TCRdb table, and some are missing; sequencing was by immunoSEQ multiplex PCR. The sample includes about 190,000 clones, 87% seen only once; the top ten take over 1%. Of note for this clone: What it recognizes is unknown.

Study-level results: Rarity marked most TCR sequences, yet some public TCRs occurred in many donors. A list of 150 to 200 TCR beta chains associated with cytomegalovirus was given. An analysis that was carried out later associated 15,000 to 20,000 TCR beta sequences with HLA alleles at 0.05 false discovery rate. Trimming of TCR beta V- and J-genes showed a link, identified in a later analysis, to a missense DCLRE1C variant.

The CDR3 loop spans 15 amino acids. V shed 0 bases and J shed 8 bases, with 16 bases lying between them. Germline V gene sequence: CDR1 ENHRY, CDR2 SYGVKD. This rearrangement joins TRBV10-3 to TRBJ1-2, with D unclear. The specimen sequenced was PBMCs. The TCR was taken from a man under 40 in good health and CMV-seronegative. CDR3 sequence: CAISESVRGIGGYTF. The CDR3, as DNA: TGTGCCATCAGTGAGTCCGTCCGGGGTATTGGAGGCTACACCTTC.